These T cell receptor beta chains were read from a single sample in a study of T cell repertoires in urothelial bladder cancer. Sequencing was performed with immunoSEQ multiplex PCR; in TCRdb, only in-frame clones are kept and a portion is missing. The sample carries 9,200 or so clones, roughly 50% recorded once. Sequencing was performed on tumor-infiltrating cells from bladder cancer. Receptors originate from a human donor with urothelial carcinoma. The CDR3 runs from the conserved cysteine through the conserved F or W. A D gene is named only where the DNA matches it firmly.

J	D	V	CDR3
TRBJ2-3	NA	TRBV14	CASSPYGGLLDTQYF
TRBJ1-1	TRBD1	TRBV6-1	CASSPTGLGTEAFF
TRBJ2-7	TRBD2	TRBV2	CASSVREGTIEQYF
TRBJ2-7	NA	TRBV2	CASSADLFKGGLGSYEQYF
TRBJ2-3	NA	TRBV11-2	CASSLGQVDTQYF
TRBJ1-1	TRBD1	TRBV2	CASSLRQGGTEAFF
TRBJ1-6	NA	TRBV5-1	CASSLQGLSNSPLHF
TRBJ2-3	TRBD2	TRBV10-1	CASSPTSGERHTQYF
TRBJ1-1	NA	TRBV19	CASSMGATEAFF
TRBJ1-3	NA	TRBV9	CASSDRGVGNTIYF
TRBJ2-5	NA	TRBV10-1	CASSARGAVETQYF
TRBJ2-4	NA	TRBV30	CAWSVLSRKLAKNIQYF
TRBJ2-1	TRBD2	TRBV5-1	CASSVGGGAGHNAFNEQFF
TRBJ2-7	TRBD1	TRBV6-6	CASRRDRRNEQYF
TRBJ2-1	TRBD2	TRBV30	CARDSPGGYEQFF
TRBJ1-2	NA	TRBV11-2	CASSSRNREAVYGYTF
TRBJ2-2	NA	TRBV4-1	CASSQGGYTGELFF
TRBJ2-6	NA	TRBV7-8	CASSLGNSGANVLTF
TRBJ2-7	TRBD1	TRBV5-6	CASSPKPGQGTYEQYF
TRBJ1-1	NA	TRBV12-5	CASGSPYTEAFF
TRBJ2-6	NA	TRBV12-5	CASAPGSYSSGANVLTF
TRBJ2-7	NA	TRBV5-1	CASSLGGQGSHEQYF
TRBJ2-3	NA	TRBV20-1	CSASSADTQYF
TRBJ2-2	NA	TRBV18	CASSPENTGELFF
TRBJ1-3	NA	TRBV9	CASSVGGHGNTIYF
TRBJ2-7	NA	TRBV19	CASSPQGYEQYF
TRBJ1-2	NA	TRBV5-6	CASSLLPGGYGYTF
TRBJ1-3	NA	TRBV7-2	CASSQGLAGLSGNTIYF
TRBJ1-5	TRBD1	TRBV27	CASSYRGPYWGLEGQPQHF
TRBJ2-2	TRBD2	TRBV2	CASSGLAGIPNTGELFF
TRBJ2-6	TRBD2	TRBV4-1	CASSQDRTGGRSGANVLTF
TRBJ2-1	NA	TRBV6-6	CASSYLGDPNEQFF
TRBJ2-1	TRBD1	TRBV2	CASRRQGVYNEQFF
TRBJ2-3	NA	TRBV7-6	CASSPASDTQYF
TRBJ2-3	NA	TRBV5-1	CASSLIVTGGPDTQYF
TRBJ1-4	NA	TRBV19	CASSILAQGWEKLFF
TRBJ2-2	TRBD1	TRBV5-6	CASSGGTGNTGELFF
TRBJ2-2	TRBD2	TRBV5-1	CASSLNPRGGDNTGELFF
TRBJ2-7	NA	TRBV5-1	CASTVGDFYYEQYF
TRBJ2-6	TRBD1	TRBV15	CATSRAGGSGANVLTF
TRBJ2-2	TRBD2	TRBV5-1	CASSLVAGGGYTGELFF
TRBJ1-1	TRBD1	TRBV11-2	CASSSRTGRNTEAFF
TRBJ1-1	NA	TRBV6-1	CASSQRIMNTEAFF
TRBJ1-1	NA	TRBV19	CASSITGTTEAFF
TRBJ2-3	TRBD2	TRBV13	CASRVTGGPGGADTQYF
TRBJ2-7	NA	TRBV2	CASSLVGYEQYF
TRBJ2-5	NA	TRBV5-1	CASSDTGKETQYF
TRBJ2-7	TRBD1	TRBV5-5	CASSTGQGAGEQYF
TRBJ2-3	TRBD2	TRBV6-6	CASSRSVAGRTDTQYF
TRBJ2-2	TRBD1	TRBV19	CASSILKGANTGELFF
TRBJ2-2	TRBD1	TRBV4-1	CASSGNRGRTGELFF
TRBJ2-7	TRBD1	TRBV30	CAWREKGQALFEQYF
TRBJ2-7	NA	TRBV15	CATSRDKTSLNF
TRBJ1-4	TRBD1	TRBV15	CATSEGTGGDEKLFF
TRBJ2-5	TRBD1	TRBV7-7	CASSLGQGRQETQYF